The TCR beta chain described here comes from a study of blood T cell repertoires in COVID-19. Authors' methods: By means of reference gene primer amplification, nucleated cell counts were estimated. Libraries were prepared by immunoSEQ multiplex PCR; TCRdb keeps only in-frame clonotypes and omits some of them. V, J and clone size derive from that table, while D and trimming were established from the DNA sequence. The table lists approximately 67,000 clones, about 80% of them singletons. Trimming took 0 bases from V and 5 from J, leaving 8 bases between them. Per germline, CDR1 SGDLS and CDR2 YYNGEE. The CDR3 covers 13 residues.

The rearrangement uses TRBV9 and TRBJ2-5; a possible D gene is TRBD1 (5 bases). This sequence originates from a man aged 55 to 70 with acute or convalescent COVID-19. The specimen was peripheral blood. This CDR3 reads CASSVEGRETQYF. CDR3 in DNA: TGTGCCAGCAGCGTAGAGGGGCGGGAGACCCAGTACTTC.